This T cell receptor (beta chain) is from a study of blood T cell repertoires in COVID-19. Across the study: The cDNA or gDNA used as material had been derived from T cells, B-cell-depleted T cells, or PBMCs.

In the authors' methods: Amplification of reference gene primers was used by the study to estimate nucleated cell counts. Here immunoSEQ multiplex PCR was the method, and the copy in TCRdb shows in-frame clones only, minus some. V, J and clone size reflect that table, while D and trimming were determined from the DNA. The table includes tens of thousands of clones, roughly 87% detected once. The junction had 4 bases not matched to a gene; V was cut back by 4 bases and J by 4 bases. This CDR3 spans 13 amino acids. Germline V gene sequence: CDR1 SGHTS, CDR2 YDEGEE. The genes are TRBV5-8 and TRBJ1-2; TRBD1 matches 7 bases. The clonotype comes from a human donor with active COVID-19. The donor label of this sample is uncertain. The sequenced sample was peripheral blood. CDR3 DNA sequence: TGTGCCAGCAGCCCAGACAGGGTCTATGGCTACACCTTC. It translates to CASSPDRVYGYTF.